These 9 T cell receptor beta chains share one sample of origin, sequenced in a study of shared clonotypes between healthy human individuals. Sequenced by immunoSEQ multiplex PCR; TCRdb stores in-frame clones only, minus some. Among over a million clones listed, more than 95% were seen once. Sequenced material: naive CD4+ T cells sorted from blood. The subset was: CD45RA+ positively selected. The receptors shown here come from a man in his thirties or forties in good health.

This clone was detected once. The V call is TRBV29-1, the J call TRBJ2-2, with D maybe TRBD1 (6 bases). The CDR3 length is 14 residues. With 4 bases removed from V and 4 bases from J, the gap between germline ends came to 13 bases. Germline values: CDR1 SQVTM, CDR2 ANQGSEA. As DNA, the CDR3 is TGCAGCGTTGGCTTCGACAGGCTCACCGGGGAGCTGTTTTTT. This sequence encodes CSVGFDRLTGELFF.

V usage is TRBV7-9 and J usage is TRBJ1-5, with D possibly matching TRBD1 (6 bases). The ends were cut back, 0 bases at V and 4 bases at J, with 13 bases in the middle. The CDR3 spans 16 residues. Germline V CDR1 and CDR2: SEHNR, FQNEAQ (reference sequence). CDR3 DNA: TGTGCCAGCAGCTTAGCAGGGGGAGGCAAGAATCAGCCCCAGCATTTT. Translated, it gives CASSLAGGGKNQPQHF. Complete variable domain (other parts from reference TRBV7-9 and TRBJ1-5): DTGVSQNPRHKITKRGQNVTFRCDPISEHNRLYWYRQTLGQGPEFLTYFQNEAQLEKSRLLSDRFSAERPKGSFSTLEIQRTEQGDSAMYLCASSLAGGGKNQPQHFGDGTRLSIL.

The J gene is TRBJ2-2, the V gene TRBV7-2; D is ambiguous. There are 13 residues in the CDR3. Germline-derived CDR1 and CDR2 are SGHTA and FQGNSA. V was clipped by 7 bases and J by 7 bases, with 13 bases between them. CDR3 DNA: TGTGCCAGCACCTCAGAAGGCTTCGGGGAGCTGTTTTTT. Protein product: CASTSEGFGELFF.

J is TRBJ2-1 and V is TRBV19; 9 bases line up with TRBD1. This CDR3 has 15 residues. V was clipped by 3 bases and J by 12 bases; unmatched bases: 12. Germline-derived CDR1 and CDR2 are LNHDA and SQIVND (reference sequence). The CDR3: CASSIRGDRVGVQFF. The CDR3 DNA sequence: TGTGCCAGTAGTATCCGAGGGGACAGGGTAGGGGTGCAGTTCTTC.

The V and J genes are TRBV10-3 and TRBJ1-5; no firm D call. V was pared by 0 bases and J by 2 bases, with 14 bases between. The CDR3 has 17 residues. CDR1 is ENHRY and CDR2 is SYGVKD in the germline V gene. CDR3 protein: CAISESILRVGNQPQHF. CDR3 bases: TGTGCCATCAGTGAGTCGATTTTGAGGGTGGGCAATCAGCCCCAGCATTTT.

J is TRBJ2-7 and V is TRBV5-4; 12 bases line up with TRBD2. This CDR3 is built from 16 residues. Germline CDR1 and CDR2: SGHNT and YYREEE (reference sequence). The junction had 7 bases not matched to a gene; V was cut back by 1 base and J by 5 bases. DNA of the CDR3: TGTGCCAGCAGCTTGTCTAGCGGGAGGGCCAGCGACGAGCAGTACTTC. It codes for CASSLSSGRASDEQYF.

In nucleotides, the CDR3 is TGTGCCAGCAGCCGGGAACTCATGGGCACCGGGGAGCTGTTTTTT. This translates into CASSRELMGTGELFF. The V call is TRBV5-4, the J call TRBJ2-2, with a weak D call TRBD2 (5 bases). The V end lost 4 bases, the J end lost 4 bases, and 14 bases lay between the germline ends. Germline CDR1 SGHNT, CDR2 YYREEE (reference sequence). This CDR3 has 15 residues.

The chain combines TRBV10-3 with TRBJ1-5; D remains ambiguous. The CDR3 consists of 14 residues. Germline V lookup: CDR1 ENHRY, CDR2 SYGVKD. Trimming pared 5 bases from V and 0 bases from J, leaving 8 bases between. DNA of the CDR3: TGTGCCATCAGTCACAGCCTTAGCAATCAGCCCCAGCATTTT. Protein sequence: CAISHSLSNQPQHF.

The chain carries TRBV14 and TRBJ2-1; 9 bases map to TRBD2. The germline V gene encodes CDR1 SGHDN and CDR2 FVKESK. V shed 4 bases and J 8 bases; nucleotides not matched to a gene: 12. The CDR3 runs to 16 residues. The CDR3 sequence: CASSPQGGRARYEQFF. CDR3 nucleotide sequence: TGTGCCAGCAGCCCTCAGGGCGGGAGGGCCAGGTATGAGCAGTTCTTC. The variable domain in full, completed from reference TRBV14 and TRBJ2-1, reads EAGVTQFPSHSVIEKGQTVTLRCDPISGHDNLYWYRRVMGKEIKFLLHFVKESKQDESGMPNNRFLAERTGGTYSTLKVQPAELEDSGVYFCASSPQGGRARYEQFFGPGTRLTVL.